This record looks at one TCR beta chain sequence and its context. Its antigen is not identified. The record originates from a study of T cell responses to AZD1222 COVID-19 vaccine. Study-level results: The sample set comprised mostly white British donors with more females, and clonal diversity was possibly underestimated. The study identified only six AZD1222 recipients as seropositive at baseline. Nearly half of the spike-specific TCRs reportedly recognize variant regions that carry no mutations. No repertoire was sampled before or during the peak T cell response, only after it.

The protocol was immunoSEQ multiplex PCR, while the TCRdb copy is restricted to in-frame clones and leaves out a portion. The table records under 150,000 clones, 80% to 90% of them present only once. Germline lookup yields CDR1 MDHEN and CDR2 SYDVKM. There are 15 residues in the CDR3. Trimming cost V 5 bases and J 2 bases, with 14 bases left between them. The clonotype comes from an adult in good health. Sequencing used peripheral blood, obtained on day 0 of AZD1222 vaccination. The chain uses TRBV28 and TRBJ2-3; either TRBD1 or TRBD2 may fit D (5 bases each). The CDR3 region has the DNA TGTGCCAGCAGTCCGGGGCGGGTTACCACAGATACGCAGTATTTT. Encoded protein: CASSPGRVTTDTQYF.